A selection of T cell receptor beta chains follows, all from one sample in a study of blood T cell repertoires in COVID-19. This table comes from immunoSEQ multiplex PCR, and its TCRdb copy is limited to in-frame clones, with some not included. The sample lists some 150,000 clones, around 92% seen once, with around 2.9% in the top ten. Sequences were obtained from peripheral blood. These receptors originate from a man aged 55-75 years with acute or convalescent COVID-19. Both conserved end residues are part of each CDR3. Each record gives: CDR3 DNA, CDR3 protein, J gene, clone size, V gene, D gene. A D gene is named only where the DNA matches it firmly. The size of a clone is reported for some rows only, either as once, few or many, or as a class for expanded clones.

CDR3nt: TGTGCCAGCAGCTTAGCTTCCGAGGTGGTACAGACCCAGTACTTC
CDR3aa: CASSLASEVVQTQYF
j_gene: TRBJ2-5
abundance: -
v_gene: TRBV11-2
d_gene: -

CDR3nt: TGTGCCAGCTCACCCCCCGGGGCCTACAATGAGCAGTTCTTC
CDR3aa: CASSPPGAYNEQFF
j_gene: TRBJ2-1
abundance: once
v_gene: TRBV18
d_gene: -

CDR3nt: TGTGCCTGGAGTCTTGGGGGCGGCTACACCTTC
CDR3aa: CAWSLGGGYTF
j_gene: TRBJ1-2
abundance: -
v_gene: TRBV30
d_gene: -

CDR3nt: TGCGCCAGCAGCCAAGATCGAAGGAGGGGGCCTCTAGCCAAAAACATTCAGTACTTC
CDR3aa: CASSQDRRRGPLAKNIQYF
j_gene: TRBJ2-4
abundance: -
v_gene: TRBV4-1
d_gene: -

CDR3nt: TGTGCCAGCAGCCCACAGGGACTAGCGGGCAATGAGCAGTTCTTC
CDR3aa: CASSPQGLAGNEQFF
j_gene: TRBJ2-1
abundance: -
v_gene: TRBV3-1/TRBV3-2
d_gene: TRBD2

CDR3nt: TGTGCCAGCAATAGGGACAGATACACCTACGAGCAGTACTTC
CDR3aa: CASNRDRYTYEQYF
j_gene: TRBJ2-7
abundance: -
v_gene: TRBV7-2
d_gene: TRBD1

CDR3nt: TGTGCCAGCAGTGGCGGACAGGGAACATCTCAGCCCCAGCATTTT
CDR3aa: CASSGGQGTSQPQHF
j_gene: TRBJ1-5
abundance: -
v_gene: TRBV2
d_gene: TRBD1

CDR3nt: TGCGCCAGCAGCTCCGCGCGGGGTATGTACGAGCAGTACTTC
CDR3aa: CASSSARGMYEQYF
j_gene: TRBJ2-7
abundance: -
v_gene: TRBV5-1
d_gene: -

CDR3nt: TGTGCCAGCAGCAAAGGCGGGGGCGGTGAAAAACTGTTTTTT
CDR3aa: CASSKGGGGEKLFF
j_gene: TRBJ1-4
abundance: few
v_gene: TRBV27
d_gene: -

CDR3nt: TGTGCCAGAATCGGGAGGGGGGCCACCTACAATGAGCAGTTCTTC
CDR3aa: CARIGRGATYNEQFF
j_gene: TRBJ2-1
abundance: -
v_gene: TRBV7-5
d_gene: -

CDR3nt: TGTGCCAGCAGCTTAAGGCCAGTTTCAGGAGGCTACACCTTC
CDR3aa: CASSLRPVSGGYTF
j_gene: TRBJ1-2
abundance: -
v_gene: TRBV7-2
d_gene: -

CDR3nt: TGTGCCTGGAGCGCGTCCCGGTCTGGAAACACCATATATTTT
CDR3aa: CAWSASRSGNTIYF
j_gene: TRBJ1-3
abundance: once
v_gene: TRBV30
d_gene: -

CDR3nt: TGTGCCAGCTCACCTAACAAAAGAACTAGCGGGACTAGCACAGATACGCAGTATTTT
CDR3aa: CASSPNKRTSGTSTDTQYF
j_gene: TRBJ2-3
abundance: -
v_gene: TRBV18
d_gene: TRBD2

CDR3nt: TGTGCCAGCAGCCCCGACAGTTTGTTTCTGTTTTTT
CDR3aa: CASSPDSLFLFF
j_gene: TRBJ1-4
abundance: -
v_gene: TRBV28
d_gene: -

CDR3nt: TGTGCCAGCAGCTTCCTATTAAAGGACAGGGGAACCAATGAGCAGTTCTTC
CDR3aa: CASSFLLKDRGTNEQFF
j_gene: TRBJ2-1
abundance: -
v_gene: TRBV5-8
d_gene: TRBD1

CDR3nt: TGTGCCAGCAGTACCCGGACAGTTGCCAATCAGCCCCAGCATTTT
CDR3aa: CASSTRTVANQPQHF
j_gene: TRBJ1-5
abundance: -
v_gene: TRBV6-5
d_gene: -

CDR3nt: TGCAGCGTTGTCAGGGGGCGGGTTGGCTACACCTTC
CDR3aa: CSVVRGRVGYTF
j_gene: TRBJ1-2
abundance: -
v_gene: TRBV29-1
d_gene: TRBD1

CDR3nt: TGCGCCAGCAGTGAGTCCCAGGGAGGGGCTTTCTTT
CDR3aa: CASSESQGGAFF
j_gene: TRBJ1-1
abundance: -
v_gene: TRBV10-2
d_gene: -

CDR3nt: TGTGCCAGCAGTGATAGTAGGGGATGGACGCCCCTCCACTTT
CDR3aa: CASSDSRGWTPLHF
j_gene: TRBJ1-6
abundance: few
v_gene: TRBV2
d_gene: -

CDR3nt: TGTGCCAGCAGCCCAACGGAGAGGAACACTGAAGCTTTCTTT
CDR3aa: CASSPTERNTEAFF
j_gene: TRBJ1-1
abundance: -
v_gene: TRBV9
d_gene: -

CDR3nt: TGTGCCAGCAGCTTCAGGGGTTACGAGCAGTACTTC
CDR3aa: CASSFRGYEQYF
j_gene: TRBJ2-7
abundance: -
v_gene: TRBV13
d_gene: -

CDR3nt: TGCGCCAGCAGCCAAGAAGCGGGGGGGCAACGGGAGCTGTTTTTT
CDR3aa: CASSQEAGGQRELFF
j_gene: TRBJ2-2
abundance: once
v_gene: TRBV4-1
d_gene: TRBD2

CDR3nt: TGTGCCTGGAGCTTGATTAGCGGGGGGCGTAATACGCAGTATTTT
CDR3aa: CAWSLISGGRNTQYF
j_gene: TRBJ2-3
abundance: -
v_gene: TRBV30
d_gene: TRBD2

CDR3nt: TGTGCCAGCAGCCGACTAGCGGGGGGGCCGAGGTCCTACAATGAGCAGTTCTTC
CDR3aa: CASSRLAGGPRSYNEQFF
j_gene: TRBJ2-1
abundance: -
v_gene: TRBV7-9
d_gene: TRBD2

CDR3nt: TGTGCCACCAGCGCGGGGGGGGCATACGAGCAGTACTTC
CDR3aa: CATSAGGAYEQYF
j_gene: TRBJ2-7
abundance: -
v_gene: TRBV24-1
d_gene: TRBD2

CDR3nt: TGTGCCAGCAGTTATCCCCAGACTGAAGCTTTCTTT
CDR3aa: CASSYPQTEAFF
j_gene: TRBJ1-1
abundance: -
v_gene: TRBV6-2/TRBV6-3
d_gene: -

CDR3nt: TGTGCCACCAGCACCGTATCCGGGGAGCTGTTTTTT
CDR3aa: CATSTVSGELFF
j_gene: TRBJ2-2
abundance: -
v_gene: TRBV15
d_gene: -

CDR3nt: TGTGCCAGCTCCCGAGGGGACAGGAACACCGGGGAGCTGTTTTTT
CDR3aa: CASSRGDRNTGELFF
j_gene: TRBJ2-2
abundance: -
v_gene: TRBV19
d_gene: TRBD1

CDR3nt: TGTGCCAGCACCAGGGACAACTCTGGAAACACCATATATTTT
CDR3aa: CASTRDNSGNTIYF
j_gene: TRBJ1-3
abundance: -
v_gene: TRBV2
d_gene: -

CDR3nt: TGCGCCAGCAGCTGGGACAGGGCGAACGGCTACACCTTC
CDR3aa: CASSWDRANGYTF
j_gene: TRBJ1-2
abundance: -
v_gene: TRBV5-1
d_gene: TRBD1

CDR3nt: TGTGCCAGCAGTTCCGCGGACAGGGCTTCCTTCTATGGCTACACCTTC
CDR3aa: CASSSADRASFYGYTF
j_gene: TRBJ1-2
abundance: -
v_gene: TRBV6-5
d_gene: TRBD1

CDR3nt: TGCAGCGTTGCGGGGGACAGGGGGCGCAGCACAGATACGCAGTATTTT
CDR3aa: CSVAGDRGRSTDTQYF
j_gene: TRBJ2-3
abundance: -
v_gene: TRBV29-1
d_gene: TRBD1